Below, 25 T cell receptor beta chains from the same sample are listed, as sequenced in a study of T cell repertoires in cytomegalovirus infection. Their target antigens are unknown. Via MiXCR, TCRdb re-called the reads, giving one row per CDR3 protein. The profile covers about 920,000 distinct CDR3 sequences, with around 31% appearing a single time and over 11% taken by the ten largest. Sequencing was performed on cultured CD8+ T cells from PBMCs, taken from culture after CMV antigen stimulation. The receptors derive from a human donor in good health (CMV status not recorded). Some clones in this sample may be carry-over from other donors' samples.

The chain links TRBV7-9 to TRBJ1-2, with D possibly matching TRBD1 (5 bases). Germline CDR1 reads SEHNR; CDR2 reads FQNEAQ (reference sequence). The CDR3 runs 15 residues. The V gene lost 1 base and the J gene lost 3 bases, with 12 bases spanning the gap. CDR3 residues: CASSLDLDIYYGYTF. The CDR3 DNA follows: TGTGCCAGCAGCTTAGACCTGGACATCTACTATGGCTACACCTTC. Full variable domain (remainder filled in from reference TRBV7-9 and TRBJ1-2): DTGVSQNPRHKITKRGQNVTFRCDPISEHNRLYWYRQTLGQGPEFLTYFQNEAQLEKSRLLSDRFSAERPKGSFSTLEIQRTEQGDSAMYLCASSLDLDIYYGYTFGSGTRLTVV.

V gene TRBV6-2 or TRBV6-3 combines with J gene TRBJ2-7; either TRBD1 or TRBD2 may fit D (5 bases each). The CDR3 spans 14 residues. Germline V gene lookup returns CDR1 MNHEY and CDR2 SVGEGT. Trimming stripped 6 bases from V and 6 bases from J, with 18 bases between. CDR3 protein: CASSHSLGEGEQYV. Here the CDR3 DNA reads TGTGCCAGCAGCCACTCGTTGGGGGAAGGCGAGCAGTACGTC.

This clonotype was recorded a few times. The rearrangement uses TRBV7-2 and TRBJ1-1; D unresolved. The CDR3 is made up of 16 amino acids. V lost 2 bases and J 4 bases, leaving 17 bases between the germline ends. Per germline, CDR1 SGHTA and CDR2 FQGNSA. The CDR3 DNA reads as TGTGCCAGCAGCTTAAATCCGGGCCTACCGGCCACTGAAGCTTTCTTT. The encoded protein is CASSLNPGLPATEAFF. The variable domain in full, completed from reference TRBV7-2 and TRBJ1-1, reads GAGVSQSPSNKVTEKGKDVELRCDPISGHTALYWYRQSLGQGLEFLIYFQGNSAPDKSGLPSDRFSAERTGGSVSTLTIQRTQQEDSAVYLCASSLNPGLPATEAFFGQGTRLTVV.

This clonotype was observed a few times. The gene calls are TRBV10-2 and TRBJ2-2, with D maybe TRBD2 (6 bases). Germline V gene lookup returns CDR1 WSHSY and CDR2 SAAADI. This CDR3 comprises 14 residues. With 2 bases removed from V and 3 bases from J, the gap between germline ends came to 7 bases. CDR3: CASSEPGDTGELFF. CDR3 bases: TGCGCCAGCAGTGAGCCGGGGGACACCGGGGAGCTGTTTTTT.

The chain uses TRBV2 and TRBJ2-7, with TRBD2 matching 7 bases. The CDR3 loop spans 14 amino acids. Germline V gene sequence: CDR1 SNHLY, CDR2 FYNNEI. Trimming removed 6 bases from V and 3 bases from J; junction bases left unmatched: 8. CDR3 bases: TGTGCCAGCAGGAGGAGCGGGGCTTACTACGAGCAGTACTTC. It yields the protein CASRRSGAYYEQYF.

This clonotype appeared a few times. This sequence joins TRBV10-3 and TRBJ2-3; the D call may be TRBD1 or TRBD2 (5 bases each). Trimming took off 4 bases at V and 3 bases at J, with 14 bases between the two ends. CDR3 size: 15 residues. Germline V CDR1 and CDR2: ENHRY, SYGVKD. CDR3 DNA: TGTGCCATCAGTGTTCAGGGAGTAGTTACAGATACGCAGTATTTT. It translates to CAISVQGVVTDTQYF.

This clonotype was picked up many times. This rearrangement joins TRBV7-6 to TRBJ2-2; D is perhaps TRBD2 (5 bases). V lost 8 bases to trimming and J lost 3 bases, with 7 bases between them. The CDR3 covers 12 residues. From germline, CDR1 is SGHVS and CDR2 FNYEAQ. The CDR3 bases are TGTGCCAGCCTCGGGGACACCGGGGAGCTGTTTTTT. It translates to CASLGDTGELFF.

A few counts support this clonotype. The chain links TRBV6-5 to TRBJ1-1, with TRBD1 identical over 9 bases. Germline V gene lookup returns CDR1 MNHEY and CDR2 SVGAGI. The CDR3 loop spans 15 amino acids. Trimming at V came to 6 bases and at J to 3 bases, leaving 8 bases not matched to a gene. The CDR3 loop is CASSPDRGVDTEAFF. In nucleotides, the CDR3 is TGTGCCAGCAGCCCGGACAGGGGAGTAGACACTGAAGCTTTCTTT.

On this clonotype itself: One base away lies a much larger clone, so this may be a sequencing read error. CDR3 sequence reads: CASSPTTRGGETQYF. Here the CDR3 DNA reads TGTGCCAGCAGCCCAACAACAAGGGGGGGTGAGACCCAGTACTTC. The chain couples TRBV7-2 to TRBJ2-5; D may be TRBD2 (7 bases). The CDR3 is made up of 15 amino acids. Germline V gene sequence: CDR1 SGHTA, CDR2 FQGNSA. Trimming pared 5 bases from V and 5 bases from J, leaving 18 bases between.

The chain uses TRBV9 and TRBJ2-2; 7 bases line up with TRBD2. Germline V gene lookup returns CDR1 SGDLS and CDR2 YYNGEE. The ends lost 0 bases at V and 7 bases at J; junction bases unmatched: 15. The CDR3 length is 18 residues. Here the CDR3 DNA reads TGTGCCAGCAGCGTAGCTGGGACTATCCGTCTGAGGGGCGGGGAGCTGTTTTTT. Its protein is CASSVAGTIRLRGGELFF.

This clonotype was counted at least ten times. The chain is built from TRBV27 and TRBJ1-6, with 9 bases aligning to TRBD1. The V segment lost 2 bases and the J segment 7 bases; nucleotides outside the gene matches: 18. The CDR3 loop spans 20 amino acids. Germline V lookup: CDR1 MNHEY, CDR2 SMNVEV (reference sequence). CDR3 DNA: TGTGCCAGCAGTTTAAGACAGGGGGGACCGTTTGGGACTGGGAATTCACCCCTCCACTTT. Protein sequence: CASSLRQGGPFGTGNSPLHF.

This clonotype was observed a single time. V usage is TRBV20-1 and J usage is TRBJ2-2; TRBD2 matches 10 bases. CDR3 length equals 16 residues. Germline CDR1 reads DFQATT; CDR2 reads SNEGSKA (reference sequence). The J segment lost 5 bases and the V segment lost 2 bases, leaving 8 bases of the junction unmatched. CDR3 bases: TGCAGTGCTAGATCTAGCGGGGGCTGGGGGACCGGGGAGCTGTTTTTT. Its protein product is CSARSSGGWGTGELFF.

CDR3 sequence: CASSQAGLDTQYF. The DNA of the CDR3 is TGTGCCAGCAGCCAAGCCGGTTTGGATACGCAGTATTTT. The chain employs TRBV3-1 and TRBJ2-3, with D unclear. The V gene lost 1 base and the J gene lost 6 bases, with 8 bases spanning the gap. This CDR3 region has 13 residues. Germline V gene sequence: CDR1 LGHDT, CDR2 YNNKEL (reference sequence).

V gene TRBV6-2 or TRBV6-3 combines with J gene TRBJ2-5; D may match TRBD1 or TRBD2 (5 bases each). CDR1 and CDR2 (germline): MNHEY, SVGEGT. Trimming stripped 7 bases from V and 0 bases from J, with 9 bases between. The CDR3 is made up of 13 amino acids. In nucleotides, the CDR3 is TGTGCCAGCAAAGAGGGGTACCAAGAGACCCAGTACTTC. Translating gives CASKEGYQETQYF.

The CDR3 reads CATSRAGLGSNQPQHF. The CDR3 DNA follows: TGTGCCACCAGCAGAGCGGGTCTGGGAAGCAATCAGCCCCAGCATTTT. V is TRBV15 and J is TRBJ1-5, with D uncertain. The CDR3 length is 16 residues. V was shortened by 1 base and J by 1 base, with 11 bases between the two germline ends. The V gene's germline CDR1 is LNHNV and CDR2 YYDKDF (reference sequence). Combining the CDR3 with reference TRBV15 and TRBJ1-5 gives the whole variable domain DAMVIQNPRYQVTQFGKPVTLSCSQTLNHNVMYWYQQKSSQAPKLLFHYYDKDFNNEADTPDNFQSRRPNTSFCFLDIRSPGLGDTAMYLCATSRAGLGSNQPQHFGDGTRLSIL.

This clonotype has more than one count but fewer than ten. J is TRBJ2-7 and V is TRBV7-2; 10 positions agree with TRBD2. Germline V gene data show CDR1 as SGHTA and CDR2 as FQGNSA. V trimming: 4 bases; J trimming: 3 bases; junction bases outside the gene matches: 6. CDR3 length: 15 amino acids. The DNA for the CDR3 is TGTGCCAGCAGCTCCAGGACTAGCGGTTTCTACGAGCAGTACTTC. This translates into CASSSRTSGFYEQYF.

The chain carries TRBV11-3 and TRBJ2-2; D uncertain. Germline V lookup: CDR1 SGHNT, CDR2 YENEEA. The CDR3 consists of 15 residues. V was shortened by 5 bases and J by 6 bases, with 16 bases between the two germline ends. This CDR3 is CASSAKVGNPGELFF. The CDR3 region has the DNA TGTGCCAGCAGCGCAAAGGTGGGGAATCCCGGGGAGCTGTTTTTT.

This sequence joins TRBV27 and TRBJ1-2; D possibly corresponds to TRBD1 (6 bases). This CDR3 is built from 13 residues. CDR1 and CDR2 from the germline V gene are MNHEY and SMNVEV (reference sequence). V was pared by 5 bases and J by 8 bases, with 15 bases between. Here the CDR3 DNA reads TGTGCCAGCAGTCGAGACAGGTTGGAGGGCTACACCTTC. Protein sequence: CASSRDRLEGYTF.

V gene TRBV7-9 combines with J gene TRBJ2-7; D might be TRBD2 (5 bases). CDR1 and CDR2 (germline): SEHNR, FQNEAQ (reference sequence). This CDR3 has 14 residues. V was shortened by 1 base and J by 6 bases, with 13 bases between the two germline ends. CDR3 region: CASSLDGRAGEQYV. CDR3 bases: TGTGCCAGCAGCTTAGATGGGCGGGCAGGCGAGCAGTACGTC.

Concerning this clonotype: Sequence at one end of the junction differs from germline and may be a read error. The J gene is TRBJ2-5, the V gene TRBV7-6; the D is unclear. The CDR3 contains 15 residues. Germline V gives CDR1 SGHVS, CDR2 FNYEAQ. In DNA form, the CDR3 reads TGTGCTAGCAGCTTCCGTGACTCGATGGGAGAGACCCAGTACTTC. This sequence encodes CASSFRDSMGETQYF.

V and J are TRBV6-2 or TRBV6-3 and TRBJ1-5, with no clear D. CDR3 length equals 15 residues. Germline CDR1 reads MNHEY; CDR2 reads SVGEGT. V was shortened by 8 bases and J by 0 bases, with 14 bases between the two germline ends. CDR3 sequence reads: CASGSEPYSNQPQHF. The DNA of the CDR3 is TGTGCCAGCGGATCGGAACCTTATAGCAATCAGCCCCAGCATTTT.

The CDR3 sequence is CASSQDLWWIRQGENANTGELFF. The CDR3, as DNA: TGTGCCAGCAGCCAAGATCTTTGGTGGATCAGGCAGGGAGAAAATGCGAACACCGGGGAGCTGTTTTTT. This chain uses TRBV4-2 with TRBJ2-2; D is possibly TRBD1 or TRBD2 (5 bases each). The germline CDR1 and CDR2 sequences are LGHNA and YNFKEQ. The V end was cut by 0 bases, the J end by 0 bases, with 29 bases between. The CDR3 contains 23 residues.

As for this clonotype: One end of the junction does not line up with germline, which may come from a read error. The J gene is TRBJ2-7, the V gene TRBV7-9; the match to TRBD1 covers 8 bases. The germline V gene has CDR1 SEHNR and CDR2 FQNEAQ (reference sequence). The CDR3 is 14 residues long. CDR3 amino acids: CASQPGTGTYEQYF. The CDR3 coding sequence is TGTGCCAGCCAACCCGGGACAGGCACCTATGAGCAGTACTTC.

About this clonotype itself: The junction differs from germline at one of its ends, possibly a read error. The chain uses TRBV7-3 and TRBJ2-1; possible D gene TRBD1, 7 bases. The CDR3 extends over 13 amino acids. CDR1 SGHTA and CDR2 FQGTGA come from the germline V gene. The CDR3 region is CTSSSGGPHEQFF. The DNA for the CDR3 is TGTACCAGCAGCTCAGGGGGGCCTCATGAGCAGTTCTTC.

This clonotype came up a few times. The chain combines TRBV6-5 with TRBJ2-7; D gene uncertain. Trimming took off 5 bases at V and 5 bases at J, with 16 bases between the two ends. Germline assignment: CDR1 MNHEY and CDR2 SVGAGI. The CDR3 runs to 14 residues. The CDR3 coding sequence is TGTGCCAGCAGTCGGTCGTTGGAGTGGGACGAGCAGTACTTC. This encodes CASSRSLEWDEQYF.